The source of this T cell receptor (beta chain) is a study of T cells in Graves' hyperthyroidism and ophthalmopathy. Among the patients, aged 18 to 65, hyperthyroidism was newly diagnosed and had lasted under 2 months. The PBMCs were sourced from fresh peripheral blood (approximately 9.6 ml). This clonotype was seen at least ten times. TCR beta CDR3 region amplification was performed from RNA transcripts. With the HTBI primer set, the TCR CDR3 went through a first round of RT-PCR. A single record per CDR3 protein comes from TCRdb applying MiXCR to the multiplex PCR reads. The sample has about 620,000 distinct CDR3 sequences, around 15% seen once. The sequenced sample was blood. The clonotype was recovered from a woman in her 30s with Graves' hyperthyroidism.

The CDR3, as DNA: TGTGCCACCCATACCAGTGGCAGACTCACCGGGGAGCTGTTTTTT. It codes for CATHTSGRLTGELFF. The chain combines TRBV6-2 or TRBV6-3 with TRBJ2-2; D unclear. The CDR3 is 15 amino acids. The germline V gene has CDR1 MNHEY and CDR2 SVGEGT. The V end lost 10 bases, the J end lost 4 bases, and 19 bases lay between the germline ends.